These 9 T cell receptor beta chains came from one sample sequenced in a study of vaccination and CD4 T cells after COVID-19. Their antigens remain unidentified. Sample treatment: roughly ten-day PBMC culture with coronavirus spike peptide pools or control peptides (ViraFEST assay). Cultured CD4+ T cell DNA was sequenced using the Oncomine TCR Beta short-read assay. MiXCR was run by TCRdb on the PCR reads, yielding one entry per CDR3 protein. The sample includes some 16,000 distinct CDR3 sequences, approximately 44% of them seen just once. The material was CD4+ T cells from blood, cultured in vitro, obtained after SARS-CoV-2 vaccination. The receptors originated from a human donor who had recovered from COVID-19.

This clonotype qualifies as medium-sized. CDR3 nucleotide sequence: TGTGCCAGCAGCCCTACGGCCCGGGCTGGGCATCAGCCCCAGCATTTT. Translated, it gives CASSPTARAGHQPQHF. The chain carries TRBV7-8 and TRBJ1-5, with D uncertain. V was trimmed by 5 bases and J by 5 bases, leaving 19 bases between them. The CDR3 loop spans 16 amino acids. From germline, CDR1 is SGHVS and CDR2 FQNEAQ.

The rearrangement links TRBV20-1 to TRBJ1-2; D ambiguous. Trimming pared 2 bases from V and 4 bases from J, leaving 11 bases between. The germline CDR1 and CDR2 sequences are DFQATT and SNEGSKA (reference sequence). The CDR3 has 13 amino acids. CDR3 nucleotides: TGCAGTGCTAGAACTGGAAAATTCTATGGCTACACCTTC. Residues: CSARTGKFYGYTF.

The DNA of the CDR3 is TGCGCCAGCCGGGACGGTAACTCCTACAATGAGCAGTTCTTC. Translating gives CASRDGNSYNEQFF. The rearrangement joins TRBV10-2 to TRBJ2-1; TRBD1 or TRBD2 may be the D gene (5 bases each). CDR1 and CDR2 from the germline V gene are WSHSY and SAAADI. This CDR3 comprises 14 residues. Trimming shortened V by 8 bases and J by 0 bases, and 11 bases separated the two germline ends.

V gene TRBV9 combines with J gene TRBJ2-7; D is uncertain. The CDR3 is made up of 14 amino acids. V lost 0 bases and J lost 3, with 10 bases in between. Per the germline V gene, CDR1 is SGDLS and CDR2 is YYNGEE. The CDR3 DNA is TGTGCCAGCAGCGTAGGCCTATCCAACTACGAGCAGTACTTC. It encodes CASSVGLSNYEQYF.

The rearrangement links TRBV19 to TRBJ1-1; TRBD1 matches 9 bases. With V trimmed by 3 bases and J by 5 bases, 10 bases remained unmatched. Per the germline V gene, CDR1 is LNHDA and CDR2 is SQIVND (reference sequence). The CDR3 totals 16 residues. The CDR3: CASSIIPGQGSTEAFF. CDR3 DNA sequence: TGTGCCAGTAGTATCATACCGGGACAGGGCTCGACTGAAGCTTTCTTT.

By share, this clonotype ranks as medium-sized. The chain uses TRBV7-2 and TRBJ1-6; D is possibly TRBD1 (6 bases). Germline CDR1 and CDR2: SGHTA and FQGNSA. The CDR3 runs 15 residues. Trimming pared 4 bases from V and 9 bases from J, leaving 16 bases between. The CDR3 sequence is CASSSIAQGGSPLHF. Here the CDR3 DNA reads TGTGCCAGCAGCTCTATCGCACAGGGTGGTTCACCCCTCCACTTT.

This clonotype was counted a few times. The genes are TRBV20-1 and TRBJ1-5; D may be TRBD1 (5 bases). The CDR3 contains 14 residues. V lost 2 bases and J lost 4, with 12 bases in between. Germline lookup yields CDR1 DFQATT and CDR2 SNEGSKA (reference sequence). For the CDR3, the DNA is TGCAGTGCTAGATTAGGTGGGACGAATCAGCCCCAGCATTTT. This codes for CSARLGGTNQPQHF.

The rearrangement joins TRBV30 to TRBJ2-2; 7 positions agree with TRBD1. Germline V gene data show CDR1 as GTSNPN and CDR2 as SVGIG (reference sequence). The CDR3 runs to 14 residues. With 3 bases clipped from V and 5 bases from J, the junction kept 6 bases outside the gene matches. The CDR3 bases are TGTGCCTGGAGGCGACAGGGATGGACCGGGGAGCTGTTTTTT. It translates to CAWRRQGWTGELFF.

The chain carries TRBV7-9 and TRBJ2-2, with 8 bases aligning to TRBD1. The germline V gene has CDR1 SEHNR and CDR2 FQNEAQ (reference sequence). V was clipped by 2 bases and J by 7 bases; unmatched bases: 6. The CDR3 totals 15 residues. The CDR3 loop is CASSLSRGPVGELFF. CDR3 sequence (DNA): TGTGCCAGCAGCTTATCCAGGGGGCCGGTCGGGGAGCTGTTTTTT.